The following is a T cell receptor beta chain sequence with its context. Its antigen is not known. The entry originates in a study of blood T cells in healthy people across ages. Study outcomes and limitations: Measured against age, TCR beta diversity per million T cells decreased in a roughly linear manner.

Between the trimmed V and J ends, which lost 1 base and 0 bases, there was a span of 13 bases. Germline CDR1 is LGHNA and CDR2 is YSLEER. This CDR3 region has 16 residues. For the second PCR, which ran for about 7 to 11 cycles, a sample-barcoded 5' primer and a J-beta primer mix were used. From the 5' RACE reads, TCRdb called clonotypes with MiXCR, one entry per CDR3 protein. The sample lists 1.8 million or so distinct CDR3 sequences; about two fifths were seen once. The sequenced sample was blood. This chain connects TRBV4-3 to TRBJ2-7; a possible D gene is TRBD2 (5 bases). This TCR was recovered from a human donor in good health. In DNA, the CDR3 is TGCGCCAGCAGCCAAGGGGTACGGGGAACCTCCTACGAGCAGTACTTC. It codes for CASSQGVRGTSYEQYF.